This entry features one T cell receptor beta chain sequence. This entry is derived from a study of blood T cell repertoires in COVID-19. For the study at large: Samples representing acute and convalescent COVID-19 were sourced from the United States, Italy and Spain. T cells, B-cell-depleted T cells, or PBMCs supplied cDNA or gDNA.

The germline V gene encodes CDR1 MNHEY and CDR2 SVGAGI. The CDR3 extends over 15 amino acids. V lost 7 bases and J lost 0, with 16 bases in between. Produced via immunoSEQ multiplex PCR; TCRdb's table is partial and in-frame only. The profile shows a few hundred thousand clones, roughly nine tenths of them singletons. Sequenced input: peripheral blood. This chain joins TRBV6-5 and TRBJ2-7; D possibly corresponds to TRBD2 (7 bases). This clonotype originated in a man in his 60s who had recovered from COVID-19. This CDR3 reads CASIGWGGGSYEQYF. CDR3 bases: TGTGCCAGCATAGGGTGGGGAGGGGGCTCCTACGAGCAGTACTTC.